The rows below give T cell receptor beta chains drawn from one sample of a study of blood T cell repertoires in COVID-19. Method: immunoSEQ multiplex PCR; TCRdb's copy keeps in-frame clones and lacks some. The table records about 130,000 clones, roughly 80% of them present only once. The sequencing input was peripheral blood. Receptor source: a man between 60 and 70 years old with acute or convalescent COVID-19. The CDR3 runs from the conserved cysteine through the conserved F or W. The order of the fields is CDR3 DNA, CDR3 protein, J gene, clone size, V gene, D gene. D genes are given only for firm matches. Size tells how often a clone was seen (once, few, many) or the class of an expanded clone, and some rows leave it out.

CDR3nt: TGTGCCAGCAGCTTAAGGCAGGGCCCCGAGGGCTACACCTTC; CDR3aa: CASSLRQGPEGYTF; j_gene: TRBJ1-2; abundance: -; v_gene: TRBV7-9; d_gene: -
CDR3nt: TGTGCCTGGAGGGTACCAGGACAGGGGCTCACCGGGGAGCTGTTTTTT; CDR3aa: CAWRVPGQGLTGELFF; j_gene: TRBJ2-2; abundance: -; v_gene: TRBV30; d_gene: TRBD1
CDR3nt: TGCAGCGTTGAGCCGAGTTATAGCAATCAGCCCCAGCATTTT; CDR3aa: CSVEPSYSNQPQHF; j_gene: TRBJ1-5; abundance: -; v_gene: TRBV29-1; d_gene: -
CDR3nt: TGTGCCATCAAAGGCACAGGGTTGGACACCGGGGAGCTGTTTTTT; CDR3aa: CAIKGTGLDTGELFF; j_gene: TRBJ2-2; abundance: -; v_gene: TRBV10-3; d_gene: -
CDR3nt: TGTGCCAGCAGCCTCAAGTTGGGAGGTAATCAGCCCCAGCATTTT; CDR3aa: CASSLKLGGNQPQHF; j_gene: TRBJ1-5; abundance: -; v_gene: TRBV7-2; d_gene: -
CDR3nt: TGTGCCAGCAGTTTCGGGGGAAGAACTGAAGCTTTCTTT; CDR3aa: CASSFGGRTEAFF; j_gene: TRBJ1-1; abundance: -; v_gene: TRBV27; d_gene: -
CDR3nt: TGTGCCAGCAGCTCCAACCTCGGGGGGACCGGGTCTGGGGCCAACGTCCTGACTTTC; CDR3aa: CASSSNLGGTGSGANVLTF; j_gene: TRBJ2-6; abundance: -; v_gene: TRBV7-3; d_gene: TRBD2
CDR3nt: TGTGCCAGCAGCGTAGATAGCAGGGATCAGCCCCAGCATTTT; CDR3aa: CASSVDSRDQPQHF; j_gene: TRBJ1-5; abundance: -; v_gene: TRBV9; d_gene: -
CDR3nt: TGTGCCAGTAGTAAGGACAGGGATACAAATCAGCCCCAGCATTTT; CDR3aa: CASSKDRDTNQPQHF; j_gene: TRBJ1-5; abundance: -; v_gene: TRBV19; d_gene: TRBD1
CDR3nt: TGTGCCAGCAGTCCTGGACAGGGATTGCCTAATGAAAAACTGTTTTTT; CDR3aa: CASSPGQGLPNEKLFF; j_gene: TRBJ1-4; abundance: -; v_gene: TRBV27; d_gene: TRBD1
CDR3nt: TGTGCCAGCAGTTTGTTTGTGAGAGGGGGTGGGGAGCTGTTTTTT; CDR3aa: CASSLFVRGGGELFF; j_gene: TRBJ2-2; abundance: once; v_gene: TRBV6-5; d_gene: -
CDR3nt: TGTGCCAGCAGTTTATTGGGACAGCAAAATCAGCCCCAGCATTTT; CDR3aa: CASSLLGQQNQPQHF; j_gene: TRBJ1-5; abundance: -; v_gene: TRBV27; d_gene: TRBD1